Each of the 29 T cell receptor beta chains below was sequenced from the same sample in a study of read filtering for tumor transcriptome and immune sequencing. Molecular barcoded adaptors covering alpha/delta and beta/gamma chains were used on approximately 440 ng RNA. Via MiXCR, TCRdb re-called the reads, giving one row per CDR3 protein. The sample shows 100,000 to 150,000 distinct CDR3 sequences, 10% to 15% of them seen only once. Sequencing was carried out using a population of CD138-negative cells sorted from bone marrow. These receptors were taken from a donor aged 40 or older with multiple myeloma.

This clonotype was recorded at least ten times. The chain recombines TRBV24-1 with TRBJ2-2, with TRBD2 matching 8 bases. CDR3 length: 16 amino acids. Germline V lookup: CDR1 KGHDR, CDR2 SFDVKD. Unmatched junction bases numbered 4, after V lost 2 bases and J lost 3 bases. The CDR3 is CATSDWGLVDTGELFF. CDR3 coding DNA: TGTGCCACCAGTGATTGGGGACTAGTAGACACCGGGGAGCTGTTTTTT.

The V gene is TRBV12-3 or TRBV12-4, the J gene TRBJ2-3; 9 positions agree with TRBD1. This CDR3 spans 15 amino acids. J was trimmed by 3 bases and V by 1 base; bases with no gene match: 2. The CDR3 loop reads CASSLGTGATDTQYF. Written as DNA, the CDR3 is TGTGCCAGCAGTTTAGGGACAGGGGCTACAGATACGCAGTATTTT.

This clonotype was counted many times. The chain combines TRBV29-1 with TRBJ1-1, with D unclear. Germline CDR1 reads SQVTM; CDR2 reads ANQGSEA. Trimming removed 5 bases at V and 5 bases at J, with 9 bases between. The CDR3 has 11 residues. CDR3 residues: CSVTVGTEAFF. DNA for the CDR3: TGCAGCGTTACTGTCGGGACTGAAGCTTTCTTT.

This clonotype was recorded at least ten times. J is TRBJ2-5 and V is TRBV20-1; no clear D. Germline V gene sequence: CDR1 DFQATT, CDR2 SNEGSKA (reference sequence). This CDR3 contains 13 residues. V was shortened by 6 bases and J by 4 bases, with 15 bases between the two germline ends. The CDR3 nucleotides are TGCAGTGCGCGGACCCATAGGGCAGAGACCCAGTACTTC. Amino acid sequence: CSARTHRAETQYF.

This rearrangement joins TRBV11-2 to TRBJ2-5; 9 positions agree with TRBD1. Trimming removed 5 bases from V and 5 bases from J; junction bases left unmatched: 9. The CDR3 spans 15 residues. Germline CDR1 reads SGHAT; CDR2 reads FQNNGV. The DNA of the CDR3 is TGTGCCAGCAGCCGCCGGGACAGGGTCTGGGAGACCCAGTACTTC. Amino acid sequence: CASSRRDRVWETQYF.

A word on this clonotype: A single base separates this from a much larger clone, so it may be a read error. This sequence joins TRBV5-1 and TRBJ1-1, with unresolved D. The V gene lost 4 bases and the J gene lost 4 bases, with 11 bases spanning the gap. Looked up from germline, CDR1 is SGHRS and CDR2 is YFSETQ. The CDR3 totals 13 residues. In nucleotides, the CDR3 is TGCGCCAGCAGCCCGGTGACGGCCACTGAAGCTTTCTTT. The encoded protein is CASSPVTATEAFF.

About this clonotype: A much larger clone is a single base away; this may be a read error. V usage is TRBV10-3 and J usage is TRBJ2-5; D possibly corresponds to TRBD2 (7 bases). The CDR3 extends over 13 amino acids. The germline gives CDR1 ENHRY, CDR2 SYGVKD. V shed 11 bases and J shed 1 base, with 14 bases lying between them. The chain's CDR3 is CASGGGAQETQYF. Written as DNA, the CDR3 is TGTGCCTCCGGAGGGGGGGCCCAAGAGACCCAGTACTTC.

Points on this clonotype: A much larger clone differs by one base, so this may be a read error. V usage is TRBV7-2 and J usage is TRBJ1-1; no clear D. The CDR3 has 13 residues. Germline CDR1 SGHTA, CDR2 FQGNSA. CDR3 protein: CAGSLAEGVEAFF. For the CDR3, the DNA is TGTGCCGGCAGCTTAGCAGAGGGAGTCGAAGCTTTCTTT.

Concerning this clonotype itself: A much larger clone differs from this one at a single base, so this may be a read error. Because the CDR3 is missing its conserved closing phenylalanine or tryptophan, this is likely a read error. The rearrangement joins TRBV12-3 or TRBV12-4 to TRBJ2-1; 8 bases are a match to TRBD2. Trimming took 3 bases from V and 7 from J; bases not matched to a gene: 5. The CDR3 loop spans 14 amino acids. The CDR3 region has the DNA TGTGCCAGCAGTTTGGCGGGGGGTCCTAATGAGCAGTTCTCC. This sequence encodes CASSLAGGPNEQFS.

There are many counts of this clonotype. V is TRBV11-2 and J is TRBJ1-1; TRBD1 might be the D (5 bases). Germline values: CDR1 SGHAT, CDR2 FQNNGV. V was clipped by 0 bases and J by 4 bases, with 15 bases between them. There are 16 residues in the CDR3. CDR3 in DNA: TGTGCCAGCAGCTTAGAGGCGGCCGCCGGGGGCACTGAAGCTTTCTTT. The encoded protein is CASSLEAAAGGTEAFF.

This clonotype was counted at least ten times. The conserved closing phenylalanine or tryptophan is absent in this CDR3, likely reflecting a read error. The V call is TRBV30, the J call TRBJ2-3; D perhaps matches TRBD2 (7 bases). The CDR3 length is 13 residues. The V end lost 4 bases, the J end lost 6 bases, and 14 bases lay between the germline ends. Looked up from germline, CDR1 is GTSNPN and CDR2 is SVGIG (reference sequence). CDR3: CAWNGGGGDTQYS. CDR3 nucleotides: TGTGCCTGGAATGGGGGGGGCGGCGATACGCAGTATTCT.

This clonotype has at least ten counts. This chain joins TRBV11-3 and TRBJ2-3; the D is unclear. The CDR3 length is 15 residues. Between the trimmed V and J ends, which lost 4 bases and 0 bases, there was a span of 11 bases. Germline CDR1 and CDR2: SGHNT and YENEEA. The CDR3 is CASSSGDGSTDTQYF. The CDR3 nucleotides read TGTGCCAGCAGCTCTGGTGACGGTAGCACAGATACGCAGTATTTT.

This clonotype has at least ten counts. CDR3 residues: CATTGRNTEAFF. The CDR3 coding sequence is TGTGCCACGACAGGGCGGAACACTGAAGCTTTCTTT. The chain recombines TRBV10-3 with TRBJ1-1; 7 bases are a match to TRBD1. V lost 10 bases to trimming and J lost 1 base; unmatched junction nucleotides: 3. This CDR3 spans 12 amino acids. CDR1 is ENHRY, CDR2 SYGVKD, per germline.

Ten or more counts support this clonotype. The chain has TRBV28 and TRBJ1-1; 9 nucleotides match TRBD1. V dropped 11 bases and J dropped 5; count of bases not matched to a gene: 9. From germline, CDR1 is MDHEN and CDR2 SYDVKM. This CDR3 is built from 13 residues. The CDR3 protein is CAARTGGQTEAFF. The CDR3 DNA follows: TGTGCCGCACGAACAGGGGGCCAGACTGAAGCTTTCTTT.

In this sample, this clonotype turned up a few times. With a much larger clone just one base away, this may be a read error. V and J are TRBV19 and TRBJ2-1, with D tentatively TRBD1 (5 bases). Germline lookup yields CDR1 LNHDA and CDR2 SQIVND (reference sequence). This CDR3 region has 16 residues. The CDR3 DNA is TGTGCCAGTGGTATCGAAGTGGGGCAGAGCTACAATGAGCAGTTCTTC. Translating it yields CASGIEVGQSYNEQFF.

This clonotype has more than one count but fewer than ten. This sequence may be a read error, since a much larger clone differs from it by one base. Because the CDR3's place on the DNA is in doubt, the DNA is left out and the CDR3 is given as listed by TCRdb. The chain joins TRBV29-1 to TRBJ1-1; TRBD1, the D gene given by the table, was not confirmed from the DNA. The CDR3 comprises 12 residues, both ends counted. CDR1 is SQVTM and CDR2 is ANQGSEA in the germline V gene. CDR3 sequence: CSVGQGATEASF.

Regarding this clonotype: At one boundary the junction diverges from the germline segment, which might be a read error. This sequence joins TRBV14 and TRBJ2-2; D might be TRBD1 or TRBD2, each matching 5 bases. The CDR3 is 13 amino acids. The germline gives CDR1 SGHDN, CDR2 FVKESK. CDR3 DNA: TGTGCCAGCGGCCAAGATTACGGGGCGGAGCTGTTTTTT. Its translation is CASGQDYGAELFF.

This clonotype was detected many times. As DNA, the CDR3 is TGTGCCAGCATCCTAGGGGAGGGAACATATGGCTACACCTTC. Protein product: CASILGEGTYGYTF. This chain uses TRBV12-3 or TRBV12-4 with TRBJ1-2; D possibly corresponds to TRBD1 (5 bases). The CDR3 is made up of 14 amino acids. V shed 7 bases and J shed 5 bases, with 17 bases lying between them.

This clonotype came up many times. The chain uses TRBV29-1 and TRBJ1-1; no reliable D call. Germline V gene data show CDR1 as SQVTM and CDR2 as ANQGSEA. Trimming stripped 0 bases from V and 2 bases from J, with 10 bases between. The CDR3 totals 14 residues. The CDR3: CSVEDPPANTEAFF. The CDR3 DNA is TGCAGCGTTGAAGACCCCCCAGCAAACACTGAAGCTTTCTTT.

This clonotype appeared many times. This sequence joins TRBV11-2 and TRBJ1-4; TRBD1 matches 8 bases. Germline values: CDR1 SGHAT, CDR2 FQNNGV. CDR3 length: 16 residues. The ends lost 0 bases at V and 3 bases at J; junction bases unmatched: 3. As DNA, the CDR3 is TGTGCCAGCAGCTTAGATTGGGACAGGTCTAATGAAAAACTGTTTTTT. Its protein is CASSLDWDRSNEKLFF. Full variable domain (rest looked up from reference TRBV11-2 and TRBJ1-4): EAGVAQSPRYKIIEKRQSVAFWCNPISGHATLYWYQQILGQGPKLLIQFQNNGVVDDSQLPKDRFSAERLKGVDSTLKIQPAKLEDSAVYLCASSLDWDRSNEKLFFGSGTQLSVL.

This clonotype was seen many times. The rearrangement links TRBV7-6 to TRBJ1-2, with D uncertain. Germline V gene data show CDR1 as SGHVS and CDR2 as FNYEAQ. Between the trimmed V and J ends, which lost 1 base and 5 bases, there was a span of 17 bases. The CDR3 is made up of 16 amino acids. DNA for the CDR3: TGTGCCAGCAGCTTAGAACCCCTCCGGGCAGCATATGGCTACACCTTC. Its translation is CASSLEPLRAAYGYTF.

Of note for this clonotype: This may come from a read error, since a much larger clone is one base off. The rearrangement uses TRBV5-1 and TRBJ1-5, with 10 bases fitting TRBD1. CDR1 and CDR2 (germline): SGHRS, YFSETQ. With V trimmed by 2 bases and J by 9 bases, 8 bases remained unmatched. The CDR3 runs 15 residues. As DNA, the CDR3 is TGCGCCAGCAGCTTCCGGGACAGGGGTCATCGGCCCCAGCATTTT. Its translation: CASSFRDRGHRPQHF.

This clonotype was seen at least ten times. The genes are TRBV7-2 and TRBJ2-7; the match to TRBD1 covers 9 bases. V lost 2 bases to trimming and J lost 4 bases; unmatched junction nucleotides: 9. Germline assignment: CDR1 SGHTA and CDR2 FQGNSA. The CDR3 is made up of 16 amino acids. The CDR3 DNA follows: TGTGCCAGCAGCTTATCGGGACAGGGTAGGGGATACGAGCAGTACTTC. This encodes CASSLSGQGRGYEQYF. Full variable domain (rest looked up from reference TRBV7-2 and TRBJ2-7): GAGVSQSPSNKVTEKGKDVELRCDPISGHTALYWYRQSLGQGLEFLIYFQGNSAPDKSGLPSDRFSAERTGGSVSTLTIQRTQQEDSAVYLCASSLSGQGRGYEQYFGPGTRLTVT.

Turning to this clonotype: A much larger clone differs from this one at a single base, so this may be a read error. The J gene is TRBJ2-1, the V gene TRBV10-3; D is perhaps TRBD1 (5 bases). The CDR3 loop spans 15 amino acids. Germline V CDR1 and CDR2: ENHRY, SYGVKD. The V gene lost 4 bases and the J gene lost 1 base, with 11 bases spanning the gap. The CDR3 here is CAISASRGSYNEQFF. CDR3 DNA: TGTGCCATCAGTGCGTCTAGGGGATCCTACAATGAGCAGTTCTTC.

This clonotype occurred a few times. This chain uses TRBV30 with TRBJ1-1; D is undetermined. V was shortened by 0 bases and J by 0 bases, with 5 bases between the two germline ends. CDR1 GTSNPN and CDR2 SVGIG come from the germline V gene (reference sequence). The CDR3 loop spans 13 amino acids. In nucleotides, the CDR3 is TGTGCCTGGAGTGTACGAGTGAACACTGAAGCTTTCTTT. This gives the protein CAWSVRVNTEAFF. Drawing the rest from reference TRBV30 and TRBJ1-1, the complete variable domain is SQTIHQWPATLVQPVGSPLSLECTVEGTSNPNLYWYRQAAGRGLQLLFYSVGIGQISSEVPQNLSASRPQDRQFILSSKKLLLSDSGFYLCAWSVRVNTEAFFGQGTRLTVV.

Details on this clonotype: A read error is the likely source, as a far larger clone sits one nucleotide away. The rearrangement uses TRBV29-1 and TRBJ2-7; TRBD1 aligns across 8 bases. CDR1 is SQVTM, CDR2 ANQGSEA, per germline. V lost 2 bases and J lost 5; bases outside the gene matches: 8. This CDR3 is built from 14 residues. CDR3 protein: CSVERGQGVHEQYF. CDR3 DNA sequence: TGCAGCGTTGAACGAGGACAGGGAGTTCACGAGCAGTACTTC.

The sample holds many counts of this clonotype. DNA of the CDR3: TGTGCCAGTAGTTACGGGGAAATCACAGATACGCAGTATTTT. It encodes CASSYGEITDTQYF. The chain couples TRBV19 to TRBJ2-3; D is possibly TRBD2 (5 bases). The CDR3 loop spans 14 amino acids. V was clipped by 5 bases and J by 2 bases, with 11 bases between them. Per germline, CDR1 LNHDA and CDR2 SQIVND (reference sequence).

This clonotype was observed many times. The chain joins TRBV2 to TRBJ2-7; maybe TRBD1 (8 bases). Germline CDR1 SNHLY, CDR2 FYNNEI. Trimming took off 5 bases at V and 5 bases at J, with 19 bases between the two ends. CDR3 size: 15 residues. The CDR3 spells CASSSQGGTSNEQYF. DNA for the CDR3: TGTGCCAGCAGTTCACAGGGGGGGACAAGCAACGAGCAGTACTTC. The variable domain in full, completed from reference TRBV2 and TRBJ2-7, reads EPEVTQTPSHQVTQMGQEVILRCVPISNHLYFYWYRQILGQKVEFLVSFYNNEISEKSEIFDDQFSVERPDGSNFTLKIRSTKLEDSAMYFCASSSQGGTSNEQYFGPGTRLTVT.

This clonotype was recorded at least ten times. The J gene is TRBJ2-1, the V gene TRBV24-1; 14 nucleotides align to TRBD2. The V segment lost 5 bases and the J segment 7 bases; nucleotides outside the gene matches: 9. Per germline, CDR1 KGHDR and CDR2 SFDVKD. CDR3 length: 17 residues. The CDR3 loop reads CATSGRGLAGVSNEQFF. The DNA of the CDR3 is TGTGCCACCAGTGGAAGGGGACTAGCGGGAGTGTCAAATGAGCAGTTCTTC.